What follows describes a single T cell receptor (beta chain). No cognate antigen has been identified for it. Base qualities are not provided; no much larger clone lies one nucleotide away. The CDR3 numbers 12 residues from cysteine through phenylalanine. Of the read, only the CDR3 DNA is kept; its 36 bases are in frame from base 1. CDR1 and CDR2, per the germline V gene, are SGHTA and FQGNSA. V sheds 5 bases and J sheds 6 bases, leaving 11 bases between their ends. Donors were healthy HIV-negative adults with no recently reported acute infections or vaccinations. Every donor was a Caucasian adult residing in Nashville, Tennessee, USA. CD4+ T cells were enriched by magnetic negative selection; naive cells were then positively selected on CD45RA, and the negative fraction formed the memory subset. Blood was obtained by leukapheresis, after which PBMCs were separated by Ficoll-Histopaque density gradient centrifugation and cryopreserved in liquid nitrogen vapor phase. Analytical flow cytometry was used to check the purity and quantity of every magnetically sorted T cell population. Genomic DNA was isolated from each sorted fraction and quantified by UV absorbance on a Nanodrop 2000c.

The data stem from a study of shared clonotypes between healthy human individuals (dated by TCRdb to about 2020). Regarding the research as a whole: A few men and a couple of women, aged 18 to 49 years, made up the cohort. Per donor, three plates each were used for CD4 naive and CD4 memory, two for CD8 naive, and one for CD8 memory. Per donor, leukapheresis produced somewhere between about 0.85 and 9.5 billion PBMCs. To increase sequencing depth and limit assay-specific biases, TCR repertoire library preparation and sequencing were carried out by different laboratories using diverse techniques. Blood TCR repertoires of 5 or 6 healthy adults were deeply sequenced to estimate repertoire size and the extent of clonotype sharing between individuals. The paper as a whole reports these results and caveats: Sharing across a few donors was observed for about 4.8% of naive CD4, 3% to 4% of naive CD8, about 2.3% of memory CD4, and over 0.3% of memory CD8 clonotypes. Higher generation probabilities were observed for clonotypes shared by all four sorted-subset donors than for non-shared clonotypes. Naive subsets generally had larger estimated clonotype richness than memory subsets did. Sampling was limited to blood, and TCR repertoires in tissue likely differ from TCR repertoires in blood. Based on pairwise subsampling, the degree of clonotype sharing among donors was expected to be affected by sequencing depth. Even with the large sequencing depth, rarefaction of the sorted-subset datasets indicated that sequencing was incomplete. Because the study included only a small number of donors, the genetic and exposure-history diversity represented was limited.

Using the deep immunoSEQ assay, multiplex PCR amplified TCR CDR3 regions from genomic DNA. Genomic DNA extracted from each cell subset was distributed evenly over all wells of several immunoSEQ 96-well plates, and each plate served as one replicate. For sorted subsets, around 0.2 ug genomic DNA, equal to about 30,000 T cell genomes, was loaded into each replicate PCR. Purified libraries were quantified with a Qubit 3.0 fluorometer, sized on a Bioanalyzer 2100, and re-quantified with the KAPA Library Quantification kit. Each immunoSEQ 96-well plate was sequenced on its own single-read 150-cycle Illumina NextSeq 550 flow cell. The study's processing was this. Because the immunoSEQ output included only junctional sequences and no quality scores, the filtering could not be the same as the filtering used for full-length reads. To assign V/J genes and CDR3, sequences were annotated against IMGT germline references using PyIR, a Python wrapper for IgBLAST v1.9. Reads were filtered out if the reads had weak V/J assignments (E-value above 1e-6), no CDR3, stop codons, out-of-frame junctions, or ambiguous translated residues. V3J clonotypes were defined as sequences sharing an identical inferred V gene, J gene, and CDR3 amino acid sequence. To compute the percentage overlap between repertoires, the number of shared unique clonotypes was divided by the size of the smaller repertoire. Three approaches were used to assess repertoire richness: RTK rarefaction, the Chao1 estimator, and Recon v2.1 estimates of unobserved clonotypes. Generation probabilities were computed with OLGA for all TCRbeta clonotypes obtained by the gDNA method from several donors. TCRdb re-hosts the immuneACCESS table, in-frame sequences only. Its copies lack some clones; in the studies checked, an unresolved V gene accounts for under half of them, and the cause for the rest is not known. That table furnishes V, J and clone size, whereas the DNA furnished D and trimming. Across this sample there are some 2,400,000 clones, with nearly 97% seen only once. The top ten constitute 0.13% of the sample.

This receptor was taken from a man between 18 and 35 years old in good health. The chain employs TRBV7-2 and TRBJ2-7; tentative D gene TRBD2, with 6 bases matching. Sequencing input: naive CD4+ T cells sorted from blood. The cell subset or site tag for this specimen amounts to: CD45RA+ positively selected. The CDR3 corresponds to CASSMTRGEQYF. The bases are TGTGCCAGCAGCATGACTAGGGGCGAGCAGTACTTC.